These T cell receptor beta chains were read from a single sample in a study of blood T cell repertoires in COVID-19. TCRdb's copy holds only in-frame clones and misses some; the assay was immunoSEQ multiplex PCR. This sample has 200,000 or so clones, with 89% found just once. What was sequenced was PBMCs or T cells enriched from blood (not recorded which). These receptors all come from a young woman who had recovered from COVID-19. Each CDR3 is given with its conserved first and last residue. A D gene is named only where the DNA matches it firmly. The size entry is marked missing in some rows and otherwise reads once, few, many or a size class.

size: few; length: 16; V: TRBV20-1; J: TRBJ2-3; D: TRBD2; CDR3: CSASRASGGGTDTQYF; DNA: TGCAGTGCTAGTCGGGCTAGCGGGGGAGGCACAGATACGCAGTATTTT
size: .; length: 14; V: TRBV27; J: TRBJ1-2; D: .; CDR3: CASSLRGEGDGYTF; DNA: TGTGCCAGCAGTTTACGCGGGGAGGGAGATGGCTACACCTTC
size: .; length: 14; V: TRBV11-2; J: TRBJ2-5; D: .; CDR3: CASSPGPRGETQYF; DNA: TGTGCCAGCAGCCCAGGTCCTCGAGGGGAGACCCAGTACTTC
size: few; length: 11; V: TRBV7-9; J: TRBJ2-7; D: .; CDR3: CASSYNYEQYF; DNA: TGTGCCAGCAGCTATAACTACGAGCAGTACTTC
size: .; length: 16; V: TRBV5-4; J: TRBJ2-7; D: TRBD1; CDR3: CASSLSGTGISYEQYF; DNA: TGTGCCAGCAGCTTGTCGGGGACAGGGATCTCCTACGAGCAGTACTTC
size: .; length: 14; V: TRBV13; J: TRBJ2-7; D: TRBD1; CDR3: CASSGGTGAYEQYF; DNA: TGTGCCAGCAGCGGTGGGACAGGGGCCTACGAGCAGTACTTC
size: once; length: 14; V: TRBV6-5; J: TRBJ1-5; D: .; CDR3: CASKGGYANQPQHF; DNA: TGTGCCAGCAAAGGGGGATATGCCAATCAGCCCCAGCATTTT
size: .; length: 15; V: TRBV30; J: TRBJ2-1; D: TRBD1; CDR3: CAWSVRQGIHNEQFF; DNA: TGTGCCTGGAGCGTTCGACAGGGGATTCACAATGAGCAGTTCTTC
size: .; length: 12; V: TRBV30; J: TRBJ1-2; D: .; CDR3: CAWSVGGAGYTF; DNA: TGTGCCTGGAGTGTCGGAGGGGCGGGCTACACCTTC
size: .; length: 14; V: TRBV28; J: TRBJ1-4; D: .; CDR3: CASSPGDRNEKLFF; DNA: TGTGCCAGCAGTCCCGGTGACAGGAATGAAAAACTGTTTTTT